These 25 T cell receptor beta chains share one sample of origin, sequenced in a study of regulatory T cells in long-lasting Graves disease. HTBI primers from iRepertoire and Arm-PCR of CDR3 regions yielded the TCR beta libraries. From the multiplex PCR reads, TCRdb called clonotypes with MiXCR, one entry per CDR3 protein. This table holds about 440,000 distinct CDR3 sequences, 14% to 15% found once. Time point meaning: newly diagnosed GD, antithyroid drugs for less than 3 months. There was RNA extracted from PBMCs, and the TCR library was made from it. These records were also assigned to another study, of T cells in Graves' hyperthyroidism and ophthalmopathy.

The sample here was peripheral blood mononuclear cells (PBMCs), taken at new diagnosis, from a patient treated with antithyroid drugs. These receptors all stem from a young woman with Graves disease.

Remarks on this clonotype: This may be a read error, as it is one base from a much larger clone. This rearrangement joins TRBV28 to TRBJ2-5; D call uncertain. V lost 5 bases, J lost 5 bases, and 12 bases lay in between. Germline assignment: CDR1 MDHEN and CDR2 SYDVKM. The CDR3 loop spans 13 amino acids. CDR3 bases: TGTGCCAGCAGTCCCAACGGAAGGGAGACCCAGTACTTC. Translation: CASSPNGRETQYF.

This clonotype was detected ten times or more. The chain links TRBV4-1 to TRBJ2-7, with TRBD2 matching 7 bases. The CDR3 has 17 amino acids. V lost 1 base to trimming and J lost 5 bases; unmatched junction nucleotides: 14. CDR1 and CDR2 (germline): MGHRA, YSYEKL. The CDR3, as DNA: TGCGCCAGCAGCCAAGGCCCTCGCGGCGGGAGTATCGACGAGCAGTACTTC. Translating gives CASSQGPRGGSIDEQYF.

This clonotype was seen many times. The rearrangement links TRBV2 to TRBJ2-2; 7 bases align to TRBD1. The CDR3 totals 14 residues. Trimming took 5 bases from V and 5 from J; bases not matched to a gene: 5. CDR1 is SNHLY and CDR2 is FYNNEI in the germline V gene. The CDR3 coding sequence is TGTGCCAGCAGTTCGGACAGGTTGACCGGGGAGCTGTTTTTT. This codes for CASSSDRLTGELFF.

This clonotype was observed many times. CDR3 protein: CASSLPHPGANVLTF. The DNA of the CDR3 is TGTGCCAGCAGTTTGCCCCACCCCGGGGCCAACGTCCTGACTTTC. The V and J genes are TRBV28 and TRBJ2-6; unclear D gene. This CDR3 comprises 15 residues. Between the trimmed V and J ends, which lost 3 bases and 4 bases, there was a span of 10 bases. The germline CDR1 and CDR2 sequences are MDHEN and SYDVKM.

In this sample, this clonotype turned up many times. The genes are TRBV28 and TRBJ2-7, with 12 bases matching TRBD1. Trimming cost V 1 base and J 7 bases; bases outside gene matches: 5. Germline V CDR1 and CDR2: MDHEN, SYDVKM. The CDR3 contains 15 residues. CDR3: CASSLSGTGGAEQYF. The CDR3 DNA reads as TGTGCCAGCAGTTTATCCGGGACAGGGGGCGCGGAGCAGTACTTC.

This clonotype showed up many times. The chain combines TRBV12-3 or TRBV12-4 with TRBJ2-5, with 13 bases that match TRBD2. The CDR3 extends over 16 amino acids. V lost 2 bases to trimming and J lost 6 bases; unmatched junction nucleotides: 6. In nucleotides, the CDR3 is TGTGCCAGCAGTTTATCGGGGACTAGCGGGACGAAGACCCAGTACTTC. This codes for CASSLSGTSGTKTQYF.

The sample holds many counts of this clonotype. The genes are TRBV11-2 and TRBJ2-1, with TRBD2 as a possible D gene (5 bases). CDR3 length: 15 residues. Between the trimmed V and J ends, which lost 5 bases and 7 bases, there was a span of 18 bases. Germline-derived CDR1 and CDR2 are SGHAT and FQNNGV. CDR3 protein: CASSRRAGFRNEQFF. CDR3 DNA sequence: TGTGCCAGCAGCCGTAGGGCGGGTTTTAGGAATGAGCAGTTCTTC.

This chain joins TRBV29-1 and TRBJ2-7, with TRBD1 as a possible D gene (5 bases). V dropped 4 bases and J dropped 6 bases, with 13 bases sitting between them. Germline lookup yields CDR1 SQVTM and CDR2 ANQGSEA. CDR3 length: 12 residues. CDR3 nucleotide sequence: TGCAGCGTTGCGGAAGGGGTGAGCGAGCAGTACTTC. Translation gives CSVAEGVSEQYF.

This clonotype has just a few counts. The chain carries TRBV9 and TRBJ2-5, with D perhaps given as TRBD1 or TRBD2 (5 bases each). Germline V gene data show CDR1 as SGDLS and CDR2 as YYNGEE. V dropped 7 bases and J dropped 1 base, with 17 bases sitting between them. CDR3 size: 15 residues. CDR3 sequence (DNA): TGTGCCAGCTCGCAACGGGACCCCCCCCAAGAGACCCAGTACTTC. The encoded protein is CASSQRDPPQETQYF.

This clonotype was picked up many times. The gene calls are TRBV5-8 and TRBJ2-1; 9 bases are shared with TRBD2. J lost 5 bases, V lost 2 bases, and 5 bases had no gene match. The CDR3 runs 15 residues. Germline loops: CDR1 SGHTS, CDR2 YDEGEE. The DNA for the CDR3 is TGTGCCAGCAGCTTTACGACTAGCGGTAACAATGAGCAGTTCTTC. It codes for CASSFTTSGNNEQFF.

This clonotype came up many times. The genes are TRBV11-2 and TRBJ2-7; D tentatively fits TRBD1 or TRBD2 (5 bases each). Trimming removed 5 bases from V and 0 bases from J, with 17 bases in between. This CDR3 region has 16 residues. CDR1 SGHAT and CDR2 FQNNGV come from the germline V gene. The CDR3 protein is CASSPPGTLSSYEQYF. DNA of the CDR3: TGTGCCAGCAGCCCCCCAGGGACCCTGAGCTCCTACGAGCAGTACTTC.

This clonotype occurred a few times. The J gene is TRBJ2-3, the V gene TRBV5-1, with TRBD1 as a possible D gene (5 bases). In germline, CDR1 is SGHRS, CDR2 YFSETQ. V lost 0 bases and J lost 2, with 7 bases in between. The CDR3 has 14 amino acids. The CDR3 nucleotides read TGCGCCAGCAGCTTGGTGGGGCCCACAGATACGCAGTATTTT. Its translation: CASSLVGPTDTQYF.

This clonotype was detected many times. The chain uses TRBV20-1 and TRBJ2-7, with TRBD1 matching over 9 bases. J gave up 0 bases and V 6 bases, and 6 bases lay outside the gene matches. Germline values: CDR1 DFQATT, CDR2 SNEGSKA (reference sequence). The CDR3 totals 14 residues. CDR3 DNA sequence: TGCAGTGCCAGGGGGACAGGGATCTCCTACGAGCAGTACTTC. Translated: CSARGTGISYEQYF.

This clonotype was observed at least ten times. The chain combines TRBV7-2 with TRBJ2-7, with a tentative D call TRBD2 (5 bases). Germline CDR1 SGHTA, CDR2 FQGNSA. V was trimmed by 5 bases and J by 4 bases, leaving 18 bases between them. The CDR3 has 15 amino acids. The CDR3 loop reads CASSHLTLAVYEQYF. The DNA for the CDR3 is TGTGCCAGCAGCCATTTGACTCTAGCAGTTTACGAGCAGTACTTC.

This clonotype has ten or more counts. CDR3 in amino acids: CSVVVETSGSIYNEQFF. CDR3 bases: TGCAGCGTTGTAGTTGAAACTAGCGGGAGTATCTACAATGAGCAGTTCTTC. This sequence joins TRBV29-1 and TRBJ2-1; 11 nucleotides agree with TRBD2. In germline, CDR1 is SQVTM, CDR2 ANQGSEA. The CDR3 sequence is 17 residues long. J lost 3 bases, V lost 4 bases, and 11 bases had no gene match.

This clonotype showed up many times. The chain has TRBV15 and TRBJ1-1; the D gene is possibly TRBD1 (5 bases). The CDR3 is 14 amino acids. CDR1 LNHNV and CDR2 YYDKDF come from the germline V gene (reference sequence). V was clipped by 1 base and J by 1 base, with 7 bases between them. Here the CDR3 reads CATSRVRGNTEAFF. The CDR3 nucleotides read TGTGCCACCAGCAGAGTTAGGGGGAACACTGAAGCTTTCTTT.

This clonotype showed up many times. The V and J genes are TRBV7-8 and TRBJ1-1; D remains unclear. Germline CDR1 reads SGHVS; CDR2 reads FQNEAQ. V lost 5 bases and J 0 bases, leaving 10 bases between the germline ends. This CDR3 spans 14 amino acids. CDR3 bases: TGTGCCAGCAGCGGTAAGATCTTGAACACTGAAGCTTTCTTT. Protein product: CASSGKILNTEAFF. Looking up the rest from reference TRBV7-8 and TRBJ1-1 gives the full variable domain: GAGVSQSPRYKVAKRGQDVALRCDPISGHVSLFWYQQALGQGPEFLTYFQNEAQLDKSGLPSDRFFAERPEGSVSTLKIQRTQQEDSAVYLCASSGKILNTEAFFGQGTRLTVV.

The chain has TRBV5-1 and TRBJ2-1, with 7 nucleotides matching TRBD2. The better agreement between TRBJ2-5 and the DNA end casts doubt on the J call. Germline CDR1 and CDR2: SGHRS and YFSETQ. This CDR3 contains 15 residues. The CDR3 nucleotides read TGCGCCAGCAGCTCGGGAGGCGCCCCCCAAGAGACCCAGTACTTC. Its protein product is CASSSGGAPQETQYF.

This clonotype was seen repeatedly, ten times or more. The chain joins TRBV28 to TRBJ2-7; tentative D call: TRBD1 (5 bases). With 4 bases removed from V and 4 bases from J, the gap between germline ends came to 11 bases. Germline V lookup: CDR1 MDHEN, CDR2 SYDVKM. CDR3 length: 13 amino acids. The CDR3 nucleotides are TGTGCCAGCAGTTCCCCCAGACAGTACGAGCAGTACTTC. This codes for CASSSPRQYEQYF. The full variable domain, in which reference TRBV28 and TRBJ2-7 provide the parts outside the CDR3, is DVKVTQSSRYLVKRTGEKVFLECVQDMDHENMFWYRQDPGLGLRLIYFSYDVKMKEKGDIPEGYSVSREKKERFSLILESASTNQTSMYLCASSSPRQYEQYFGPGTRLTVT.

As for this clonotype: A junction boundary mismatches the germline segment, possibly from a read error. CDR3 in DNA: TGTGCCAGCAGTCCCATCACGAGGGCCCCCGGGATCTTC. Protein sequence: CASSPITRAPGIF. The chain is built from TRBV27 and TRBJ2-1, with TRBD2 as a possible D gene (5 bases). From germline, CDR1 is MNHEY and CDR2 SMNVEV (reference sequence). There are 13 residues in the CDR3.

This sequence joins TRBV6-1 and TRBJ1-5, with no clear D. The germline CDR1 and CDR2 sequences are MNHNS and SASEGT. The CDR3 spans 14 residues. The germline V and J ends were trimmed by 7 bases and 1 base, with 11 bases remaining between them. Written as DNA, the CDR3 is TGTGCCAGCAAGGACCGAGGGAGCAATCAGCCCCAGCATTTT. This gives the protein CASKDRGSNQPQHF.

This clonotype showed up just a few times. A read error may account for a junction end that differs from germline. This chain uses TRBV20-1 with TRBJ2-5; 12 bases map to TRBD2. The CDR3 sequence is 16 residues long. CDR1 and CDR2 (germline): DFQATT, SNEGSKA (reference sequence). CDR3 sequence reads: CSASGLAGHLQENQYF. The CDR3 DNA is TGCAGTGCTAGCGGACTAGCGGGACATTTACAAGAGAACCAGTACTTC.

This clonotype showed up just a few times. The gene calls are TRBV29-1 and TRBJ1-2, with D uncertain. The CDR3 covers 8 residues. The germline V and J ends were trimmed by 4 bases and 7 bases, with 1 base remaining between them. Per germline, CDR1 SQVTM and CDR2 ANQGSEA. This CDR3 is CSVGGYTF. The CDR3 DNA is TGCAGCGTTGGTGGCTACACCTTC. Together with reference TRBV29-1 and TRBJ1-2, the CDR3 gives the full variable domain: SAVISQKPSRDICQRGTSLTIQCQVDSQVTMMFWYRQQPGQSLTLIATANQGSEATYESGFVIDKFPISRPNLTFSTLTVSNMSPEDSSIYLCSVGGYTFGSGTRLTVV.

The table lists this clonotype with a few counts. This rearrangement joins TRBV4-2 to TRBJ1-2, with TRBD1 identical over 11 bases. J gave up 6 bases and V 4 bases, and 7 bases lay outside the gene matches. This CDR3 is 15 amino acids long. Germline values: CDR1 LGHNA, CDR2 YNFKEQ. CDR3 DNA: TGTGCCAGCAGCCCCTGGACAGGGGGCGTCAATGGCTACACCTTC. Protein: CASSPWTGGVNGYTF.

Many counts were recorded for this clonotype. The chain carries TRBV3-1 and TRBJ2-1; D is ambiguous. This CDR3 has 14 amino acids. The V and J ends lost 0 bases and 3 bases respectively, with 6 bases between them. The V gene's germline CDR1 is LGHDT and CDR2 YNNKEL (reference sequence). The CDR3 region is CASSQEASYNEQFF. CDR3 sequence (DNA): TGTGCCAGCAGCCAAGAAGCTAGCTACAATGAGCAGTTCTTC.